One and the same sample provided the 16 T cell receptor beta chains below, sequenced in a study of OX40 agonist ivuxolimab in advanced cancers. Library creation used the immunoSEQ multiplex PCR assay. The table comes from immuneACCESS by way of TCRdb, which keeps in-frame sequences with V and J called. Part of the clones is missing from these tables; in studies checked, under half for an unresolved V gene and the rest for unknown reasons. Here the sample has just under 95,000 clones; roughly 84% occur a single time. The ten largest account for just over 0.3% of the sample. The source was CD4+ or CD8+ T cells sorted from blood, collected in a trial of the OX40 agonist ivuxolimab. These TCRs come from an adult with an advanced solid tumor such as melanoma, head and neck, liver or kidney cancer.

This chain connects TRBV18 to TRBJ2-5, with D possibly being TRBD1 (6 bases). Per germline, CDR1 KGHSH and CDR2 LQKENI. With 5 bases removed from V and 5 bases from J, the gap between germline ends came to 12 bases. There are 13 residues in the CDR3. In nucleotides, the CDR3 is TGTGCCAGCTCAAAGACAGGATGGGAGACCCAGTACTTC. Protein product: CASSKTGWETQYF.

The chain joins TRBV13 to TRBJ2-1, with 7 bases identical to TRBD1. This CDR3 contains 14 residues. V gave up 5 bases and J gave up 9 bases; unmatched junction bases: 10. CDR1 PRHDT and CDR2 FYEKMQ come from the germline V gene (reference sequence). The CDR3 spells CASSRVQGFREQFF. DNA for the CDR3: TGTGCCAGCAGCCGGGTACAGGGGTTCCGTGAGCAGTTCTTC.

The chain has TRBV5-1 and TRBJ2-5; D unresolved. Germline assignment: CDR1 SGHRS and CDR2 YFSETQ. Trimming cost V 4 bases and J 5 bases, with 12 bases left between them. This CDR3 region has 13 residues. CDR3 loop: CASSPGVPETQYF. CDR3 bases: TGCGCCAGCAGCCCCGGAGTACCCGAGACCCAGTACTTC.

The J gene is TRBJ2-2, the V gene TRBV11-2; 12 bases are a match to TRBD1. The J segment lost 4 bases and the V segment lost 1 base, leaving 7 bases of the junction unmatched. Germline V lookup: CDR1 SGHAT, CDR2 FQNNGV. The CDR3 is 18 amino acids. CDR3 DNA sequence: TGTGCCAGCAGCTTAGTAGCCGGGACAGGGGGCACCACCGGGGAGCTGTTTTTT. Its protein is CASSLVAGTGGTTGELFF. The variable domain in full, with the rest retrieved from reference TRBV11-2 and TRBJ2-2, is EAGVAQSPRYKIIEKRQSVAFWCNPISGHATLYWYQQILGQGPKLLIQFQNNGVVDDSQLPKDRFSAERLKGVDSTLKIQPAKLEDSAVYLCASSLVAGTGGTTGELFFGEGSRLTVL.

The chain couples TRBV7-8 to TRBJ1-2; D not certain. Germline CDR1 is SGHVS and CDR2 is FQNEAQ. This CDR3 region has 16 residues. Trimming took 0 bases from V and 3 from J, leaving 14 bases between them. Here the CDR3 DNA reads TGTGCCAGCAGCTTAGCGTACCGAGAGAGTGACTATGGCTACACCTTC. As protein: CASSLAYRESDYGYTF.

As for this clone: The sample has other DNA sequences that encode this CDR3 too. This chain connects TRBV9 to TRBJ1-2; D remains unclear. Germline lookup yields CDR1 SGDLS and CDR2 YYNGEE. The CDR3 has 11 residues. V was trimmed by 1 base and J by 8 bases, leaving 6 bases between them. As DNA, the CDR3 is TGTGCCAGCAGCGTATCTAGCGGCTACACCTTC. This sequence encodes CASSVSSGYTF.

This chain joins TRBV30 and TRBJ1-4, with TRBD1 identical over 7 bases. Germline trimming cut 2 bases from V and 4 bases from J; bases unmatched to any gene: 10. The CDR3 runs 16 residues. Germline CDR1 is GTSNPN and CDR2 is SVGIG (reference sequence). The chain's CDR3 is CAWSSGQGGGNEKLFF. The CDR3 DNA reads as TGTGCCTGGAGTTCGGGGCAGGGGGGTGGTAATGAAAAACTGTTTTTT.

This rearrangement joins TRBV2 to TRBJ2-3; no clear D. The V end lost 7 bases, the J end lost 3 bases, and 14 bases lay between the germline ends. The germline CDR1 and CDR2 sequences are SNHLY and FYNNEI. There are 14 residues in the CDR3. The CDR3 region has the DNA TGTGCCAGCACCCTTGAACTTGGAACAGATACGCAGTATTTT. Amino acid sequence: CASTLELGTDTQYF.

Concerning this clone itself: The same CDR3 can be traced to other DNA sequences in this sample. The rearrangement links TRBV11-2 to TRBJ2-7; 12 nucleotides match TRBD2. CDR3 length equals 14 residues. The germline V gene has CDR1 SGHAT and CDR2 FQNNGV. V was pared by 4 bases and J by 7 bases, with 5 bases of the junction left unmatched. The DNA for the CDR3 is TGTGCCAGCAGCTCCCTAGCGGGGGGGTTAGAGCAGTACTTC. Amino acid sequence: CASSSLAGGLEQYF.

This chain joins TRBV6-4 and TRBJ2-1, with 7 bases aligning to TRBD1. CDR1 MRHNA and CDR2 SNTAGT come from the germline V gene. Trimming at V came to 4 bases and at J to 8 bases, leaving 8 bases not matched to a gene. This CDR3 has 14 amino acids. The CDR3 sequence: CASSVETGSHEQFF. The CDR3 DNA follows: TGTGCCAGCAGTGTTGAGACAGGGAGCCATGAGCAGTTCTTC.

This clone has only one observation. The chain's CDR3 is CASSSFGRADTDTQYF. CDR3 in DNA: TGTGCCAGCAGCTCGTTTGGCAGGGCTGACACAGATACGCAGTATTTT. V gene TRBV7-3 combines with J gene TRBJ2-3; D is possibly TRBD1 (5 bases). The CDR3 has 16 amino acids. The germline gives CDR1 SGHTA, CDR2 FQGTGA. The ends were cut back, 4 bases at V and 2 bases at J, with 16 bases in the middle.

The rearrangement joins TRBV7-9 to TRBJ1-2, with D unresolved. The V gene's germline CDR1 is SEHNR and CDR2 FQNEAQ (reference sequence). V lost 1 base to trimming and J lost 8 bases, with 14 bases between them. This CDR3 region has 14 residues. CDR3 amino acids: CASSLGADSRGYTF. The CDR3 nucleotides are TGTGCCAGCAGCTTAGGGGCTGACTCGAGGGGCTACACCTTC.

The chain is built from TRBV6-5 and TRBJ2-1, with TRBD1 matching over 9 bases. V lost 6 bases, J lost 7 bases, and 7 bases stayed unmatched. The CDR3 spans 14 residues. In germline, CDR1 is MNHEY, CDR2 SVGAGI. The CDR3 nucleotides read TGTGCCAGCAGAGAAGGGACAGGGAGGAATGAGCAGTTCTTC. Protein sequence: CASREGTGRNEQFF.

V and J are TRBV4-3 and TRBJ1-2; a weak D match, TRBD1 (6 bases). There are 16 residues in the CDR3. V was clipped by 1 base and J by 4 bases, with 16 bases between them. Germline values: CDR1 LGHNA, CDR2 YSLEER. CDR3 residues: CASSQGLDSLIYGYTF. The CDR3 DNA is TGCGCCAGCAGCCAAGGCCTGGACAGTTTAATCTATGGCTACACCTTC.

This chain joins TRBV10-3 and TRBJ2-7; TRBD1 might be the D (7 bases). The germline V gene has CDR1 ENHRY and CDR2 SYGVKD. This CDR3 is 12 amino acids long. V lost 7 bases, J lost 3 bases, and 10 bases lay in between. CDR3 coding DNA: TGTGCCATCAATCAGGGGGGCTACGAGCAGTACTTC. This codes for CAINQGGYEQYF.

The chain couples TRBV5-1 to TRBJ2-2; D may correspond to TRBD1 or TRBD2 (5 bases each). The CDR3 length is 13 residues. V shed 4 bases and J shed 6 bases, with 10 bases lying between them. The germline V gene encodes CDR1 SGHRS and CDR2 YFSETQ. The CDR3 DNA sequence: TGCGCCAGCAGCCCTGAGGGGTCCGGGGAGCTGTTTTTT. It translates to CASSPEGSGELFF.